This is a list of T cell receptor beta chains from one sample in a study of CD8 T cells in Susac syndrome. One entry per CDR3 protein results from TCRdb running MiXCR on the immunoSEQ multiplex PCR reads. The table has about 180,000 distinct CDR3 sequences, 90% to 95% seen once. The specimen sequenced was CD4+ T cells from PBMCs. The receptors shown here come from a human donor with Susac syndrome. Both conserved end residues are part of each CDR3. A D gene is named only where the DNA matches it firmly. Expanded clones are given a class, and other clones once, few, many or no size at all.

CDR3aa	CDR3nt	abundance	len	j_gene	d_gene	v_gene
CSARDSLLHLNSPLHF	TGCAGTGCTAGAGATAGTCTGCTTCATCTTAATTCACCCCTCCACTTT	.	16	TRBJ1-6	.	TRBV20-1
CASSENPGTLHF	TGTGCCAGCAGTGAAAACCCTGGAACCCTCCACTTT	.	12	TRBJ1-6	.	TRBV2
CASRSGTATDTQYF	TGCGCCAGCAGATCCGGGACAGCCACAGATACGCAGTATTTT	.	14	TRBJ2-3	TRBD1	TRBV5-1
CSVEWVEPTHNYGYTF	TGCAGCGTTGAGTGGGTAGAGCCTACACATAACTATGGCTACACCTTC	.	16	TRBJ1-2	.	TRBV29-1
CATSKGLNQETQYF	TGTGCCACCAGCAAAGGACTCAACCAAGAGACCCAGTACTTC	.	14	TRBJ2-5	.	TRBV15
CASRSGDGELFF	TGCGCCAGCCGCTCGGGTGACGGGGAGCTGTTTTTT	once	12	TRBJ2-2	.	TRBV10-2
CAWDSNTDTQYF	TGTGCCTGGGACAGTAACACAGATACGCAGTATTTT	.	12	TRBJ2-3	.	TRBV30
CASSFSVIQYNSPLHF	TGTGCCAGCAGTTTCAGTGTGATACAGTATAATTCACCCCTCCACTTT	.	16	TRBJ1-6	.	TRBV12-3/TRBV12-4
CSARDVRGQSSYEQYF	TGCAGTGCTAGAGATGTTCGGGGCCAAAGCTCCTACGAGCAGTACTTC	.	16	TRBJ2-7	.	TRBV20-1
CASSLGQTNTEAFF	TGTGCCAGCAGTCTGGGACAGACGAACACTGAAGCTTTCTTT	.	14	TRBJ1-1	TRBD1	TRBV12-3/TRBV12-4
CSVQGDKNIQYF	TGCAGCGTCCAGGGGGACAAAAACATTCAGTACTTC	.	12	TRBJ2-4	TRBD1	TRBV29-1
CASSQRKADRLAGAYQETQYF	TGTGCCAGCAGCCAAAGAAAAGCCGATCGACTAGCGGGGGCGTACCAAGAGACCCAGTACTTC	.	21	TRBJ2-5	TRBD2	TRBV3-1
CSVLAGGTSEQFF	TGCAGCGTTCTAGCGGGGGGGACTAGTGAGCAGTTCTTC	.	13	TRBJ2-1	TRBD2	TRBV29-1
CSASVSEFEAFF	TGCAGTGCTAGTGTATCAGAGTTTGAAGCTTTCTTT	.	12	TRBJ1-1	.	TRBV20-1
CSARPGVGGSGANVLTF	TGCAGTGCTAGGCCCGGGGTGGGGGGATCTGGGGCCAACGTCCTGACTTTC	.	17	TRBJ2-6	.	TRBV20-1
CASSRQSPNYGYTF	TGTGCCAGCAGTCGACAGTCGCCTAACTATGGCTACACCTTC	.	14	TRBJ1-2	.	TRBV6-5
CSAKGRGTDTQYF	TGCAGTGCTAAGGGGAGGGGCACAGATACGCAGTATTTT	once	13	TRBJ2-3	TRBD2	TRBV20-1
CSASKGGNYGYTF	TGCAGCGCCAGCAAGGGGGGTAACTATGGCTACACCTTC	.	13	TRBJ1-2	.	TRBV29-1
CASRRSDRDTDTQYF	TGCGCCAGCAGACGTTCGGACAGGGACACAGATACGCAGTATTTT	.	15	TRBJ2-3	TRBD1	TRBV5-1
CASTLPQAPLHF	TGTGCCAGCACCCTGCCGCAGGCCCCCCTCCACTTT	.	12	TRBJ1-6	.	TRBV7-2
CASSPDKSSGNTIYF	TGTGCCAGCAGCCCCGACAAGAGCTCTGGAAACACCATATATTTT	.	15	TRBJ1-3	.	TRBV5-6
CASSASSGNTIYF	TGTGCCAGCAGCGCCTCCTCTGGAAACACCATATATTTT	.	13	TRBJ1-3	.	TRBV9